The 13 T cell receptor beta chains below come from one sample, sequenced in a study of cytomegalovirus exposure and HLA in healthy donors. PCR was performed using 60 Vbeta and 13 Jbeta primers. Measured with immunoSEQ multiplex PCR; TCRdb has only the in-frame clones, and not every one. The sample consists of 100,000 to 150,000 clones, 75% to 90% of them appearing once. The specimen was PBMCs. Receptors were obtained from a man in his forties or fifties in good health and CMV-seronegative.

V and J are TRBV10-3 and TRBJ2-4; 10 bases are shared with TRBD1. The CDR3 is made up of 14 amino acids. CDR1 and CDR2 from the germline V gene are ENHRY and SYGVKD. Unmatched junction bases numbered 9, after V lost 11 bases and J lost 5 bases. CDR3 DNA: TGTGCCTTATCGTCCGGGACAGGGGAAAACATTCAGTACTTC. Translating gives CALSSGTGENIQYF.

The chain combines TRBV18 with TRBJ2-7; D might be TRBD1 (5 bases). Trimming removed 3 bases from V and 7 bases from J, with 13 bases in between. Germline-derived CDR1 and CDR2 are KGHSH and LQKENI. The CDR3 totals 13 residues. CDR3 residues: CASSPGSNREQYF. The CDR3 coding sequence is TGTGCCAGCTCACCGGGGTCTAACAGGGAGCAGTACTTC.

The chain joins TRBV10-2 to TRBJ2-7, with D unresolved. Germline V gene lookup returns CDR1 WSHSY and CDR2 SAAADI. V was cut by 6 bases and J by 6 bases, with 12 bases left in between. This CDR3 spans 12 amino acids. CDR3 nucleotide sequence: TGCGCCAGCAGGTATACCTCCGGCGAGCAGTACTTC. Amino acid sequence: CASRYTSGEQYF.

The chain combines TRBV19 with TRBJ1-2; 7 positions match TRBD1. The CDR3 consists of 16 residues. V was pared by 3 bases and J by 4 bases, with 11 bases of the junction left unmatched. Germline CDR1 LNHDA, CDR2 SQIVND (reference sequence). CDR3 amino acids: CASSMDTGEKSYGYTF. The DNA for the CDR3 is TGTGCCAGTAGTATGGACACAGGGGAAAAAAGCTATGGCTACACCTTC.

The rearrangement links TRBV2 to TRBJ2-7, with D tentatively TRBD2 (5 bases). The CDR3 is made up of 12 amino acids. The germline V gene encodes CDR1 SNHLY and CDR2 FYNNEI. Trimming shortened V by 8 bases and J by 2 bases, and 10 bases separated the two germline ends. The CDR3 DNA reads TGTGCCAGCCGAGGGATCCCCTACGAGCAGTACTTC. Residues: CASRGIPYEQYF.

The gene calls are TRBV28 and TRBJ1-2; 7 positions match TRBD1. V lost 11 bases to trimming and J lost 3 bases; unmatched junction nucleotides: 12. The V gene's germline CDR1 is MDHEN and CDR2 SYDVKM. The CDR3 has 14 residues. The CDR3 region has the DNA TGTGCCGGAGGGGGCTTAGGGAACGACTATGGCTACACCTTC. Translating it yields CAGGGLGNDYGYTF.

This clone is a singleton in its sample. The chain uses TRBV10-3 and TRBJ2-7; 8 positions agree with TRBD2. The CDR3 is 13 residues long. Germline V gene lookup returns CDR1 ENHRY and CDR2 SYGVKD. Germline trimming cut 8 bases from V and 0 bases from J; bases unmatched to any gene: 3. Here the CDR3 DNA reads TGTGCCATCGATAGCGGGAACTCCTACGAGCAGTACTTC. This translates into CAIDSGNSYEQYF.

This clone appeared once. The rearrangement joins TRBV30 to TRBJ2-7; TRBD2 matches 16 bases. The V gene end was trimmed by 5 bases and the J gene end by 0 bases; junction bases not matched to a gene: 4. Germline V gives CDR1 GTSNPN, CDR2 SVGIG (reference sequence). The CDR3 spans 16 residues. The CDR3 loop reads CAWGGLAGGNSYEQYF. The CDR3 DNA sequence: TGTGCCTGGGGGGGACTAGCGGGGGGGAACTCCTACGAGCAGTACTTC.

CDR3 in amino acids: CASSQGTSGSLEQFF. The CDR3 DNA reads as TGTGCCAGCAGCCAAGGGACTAGCGGGAGTCTTGAGCAGTTCTTC. The gene calls are TRBV9 and TRBJ2-1; TRBD2 matches at 14 bases. This CDR3 is built from 15 residues. Germline V gives CDR1 SGDLS, CDR2 YYNGEE. The ends lost 4 bases at V and 9 bases at J; junction bases unmatched: 6.

The chain recombines TRBV7-8 with TRBJ1-2, with D perhaps TRBD1 (6 bases). Trimming stripped 5 bases from V and 7 bases from J, with 17 bases between. This CDR3 is built from 14 residues. CDR1 is SGHVS and CDR2 is FQNEAQ in the germline V gene. CDR3 sequence: CASSLFSGEFGYTF. CDR3 in DNA: TGTGCCAGCAGCCTCTTTTCAGGGGAGTTTGGCTACACCTTC. Looking up the rest from reference TRBV7-8 and TRBJ1-2 gives the full variable domain: GAGVSQSPRYKVAKRGQDVALRCDPISGHVSLFWYQQALGQGPEFLTYFQNEAQLDKSGLPSDRFFAERPEGSVSTLKIQRTQQEDSAVYLCASSLFSGEFGYTFGSGTRLTVV.

This chain uses TRBV29-1 with TRBJ2-5; 8 bases fit TRBD2. This CDR3 has 15 amino acids. Germline CDR1 is SQVTM and CDR2 is ANQGSEA. The J segment lost 0 bases and the V segment lost 4 bases, leaving 7 bases of the junction unmatched. The CDR3 sequence: CSVAATSAYQETQYF. The CDR3 DNA follows: TGCAGCGTTGCGGCGACTAGCGCGTACCAAGAGACCCAGTACTTC.

The chain combines TRBV5-6 with TRBJ2-5; 9 positions agree with TRBD1. The CDR3 is 16 residues long. CDR1 is SGHDT, CDR2 YYEEEE, per germline. V lost 0 bases, J lost 4 bases, and 7 bases stayed unmatched. The CDR3 bases are TGTGCCAGCAGCTTGGTGGACAGGGGAGGTTTAGAGACCCAGTACTTC. Protein: CASSLVDRGGLETQYF.

The chain combines TRBV15 with TRBJ1-2; 8 bases are a match to TRBD1. The CDR3 is 15 amino acids. Germline V gene lookup returns CDR1 LNHNV and CDR2 YYDKDF (reference sequence). Trimming removed 4 bases from V and 4 bases from J; junction bases left unmatched: 8. CDR3 loop: CATSTQGAPFYGYTF. The CDR3 bases are TGTGCCACCAGCACTCAGGGGGCCCCGTTCTATGGCTACACCTTC.